This is a list of T cell receptor beta chains from one sample in a study of response to subunit inactivated influenza vaccine. Via MiXCR, TCRdb re-called the RT-PCR reads, giving one row per CDR3 protein. Here the sample spans approximately 530,000 distinct CDR3 sequences, approximately 13% being singletons. The material sequenced was PBMCs from blood, taken 45 days after vaccination. The source is a man aged 50 or older who received an inactivated influenza vaccine. Each CDR3 is given with its conserved first and last residue. Each record gives: clone size, V gene, J gene, D gene, CDR3 protein, CDR3 DNA. A D gene is named only where the DNA matches it firmly. Clone size, where shown, is once, few, many, or a class for clones that have expanded.

>many|TRBV20-1|TRBJ2-7|TRBD2
CSATRTSGRYEQYF
TGCAGTGCGACCCGGACTAGCGGGAGATACGAGCAGTACTTC
>many|TRBV12-3/TRBV12-4|TRBJ2-1|TRBD2
CASSGLAGGNEQFF
TGTGCCAGCAGCGGACTAGCGGGAGGGAATGAGCAGTTCTTC
>few|TRBV7-2|TRBJ2-1|TRBD2
CASTSSGGSGVYNEQFF
TGTGCCAGCACCTCCTCTGGCGGGAGCGGTGTTTACAATGAGCAGTTCTTC
>many|TRBV20-1|TRBJ1-1|TRBD1
CRAAGTAKSNTEAFF
TGCAGGGCAGCCGGGACAGCTAAGTCGAACACTGAAGCTTTCTTT
>few|TRBV6-5|TRBJ1-1|-
CASSFFARMNTEAFF
TGTGCCAGCAGTTTCTTCGCAAGGATGAACACTGAAGCTTTCTTT
>many|TRBV12-3/TRBV12-4|TRBJ2-1|TRBD1
CASSRDRAEDEQFF
TGTGCCAGCAGCCGGGACAGGGCCGAAGATGAGCAGTTCTTC
>few|TRBV20-1|TRBJ1-5|-
CSARSPGTPGGSNQPQHF
TGCAGTGCTAGGAGTCCAGGGACCCCCGGAGGCTCCAATCAGCCCCAGCATTTT
>-|TRBV14|TRBJ2-7|-
CASSLSGGYEDEQYF
TGTGCCAGCAGCCTGAGCGGAGGATACGAGGACGAGCAGTACTTC
>many|TRBV2|TRBJ2-7|-
CASSEPGSSYEQYF
TGTGCCAGCAGTGAACCAGGGAGCTCCTACGAGCAGTACTTC
>-|TRBV3-1|TRBJ1-1|-
CASSQQPRGNTEAFF
TGTGCCAGCAGCCAGCAGCCCAGGGGGAACACTGAAGCTTTCTTT
>-|TRBV7-8|TRBJ2-5|-
CASSPSRMPRTQYF
TGTGCCAGCAGCCCCTCCCGAATGCCTCGGACCCAGTACTTC
>-|TRBV28|TRBJ2-1|TRBD1
CASTSLGTGREGEQFF
TGTGCCAGCACCTCCCTTGGGACAGGGAGGGAAGGTGAGCAGTTCTTC
>-|TRBV7-2|TRBJ2-1|TRBD2
CASSEGGGLYNEQFF
TGTGCCAGCAGCGAAGGCGGGGGACTTTACAATGAGCAGTTCTTC
>-|TRBV5-1|TRBJ2-7|TRBD1
CASSATLGQGINEQYF
TGCGCCAGCAGCGCGACCTTGGGACAGGGGATCAACGAGCAGTACTTC
>many|TRBV24-1|TRBJ2-3|TRBD2
CATNLAGADTQYF
TGTGCCACAAATCTAGCGGGAGCAGATACGCAGTATTTT
>-|TRBV12-3/TRBV12-4|TRBJ1-6|TRBD1
CASSFEGQGRSPLHF
TGTGCCAGCAGTTTCGAAGGACAGGGTCGGTCACCCCTCCACTTT
>-|TRBV29-1|TRBJ2-1|TRBD1
CSVEEGQFSYNEQFF
TGCAGCGTTGAAGAGGGACAGTTCTCCTACAATGAGCAGTTCTTC
>many|TRBV5-1|TRBJ1-6|-
CASSLAGSNSPLHF
TGCGCCAGCAGCTTGGCAGGTTCTAATTCACCCCTCCACTTT
>-|TRBV27|TRBJ2-5|-
CASSLTAYQETQYF
TGTGCCAGCAGTTTAACAGCGTACCAAGAGACCCAGTACTTC
>-|TRBV28|TRBJ2-6|TRBD1
CASRPDRGFYSGANVLTF
TGTGCCAGCAGACCTGACAGGGGGTTTTACTCTGGGGCCAACGTCCTGACTTTC
>-|TRBV6-1|TRBJ1-2|-
CAIRIGQGGLSGYTF
TGTGCCATCAGAATAGGTCAGGGTGGGCTCAGTGGCTACACCTTC
>-|TRBV20-1|TRBJ2-7|TRBD1
CSAIPGQGMNEQYF
TGCAGTGCTATCCCGGGACAGGGCATGAACGAGCAGTACTTC
>few|TRBV29-1|TRBJ2-3|-
CSVTVSGAQDTQYF
TGCAGCGTTACGGTTTCAGGCGCACAAGATACGCAGTATTTT
>-|TRBV3-1|TRBJ2-1|-
CASTGDTYNEQFF
TGTGCCAGCACAGGGGACACGTACAATGAGCAGTTCTTC
>many|TRBV6-5|TRBJ1-1|-
CASSYIGGNTEAFF
TGTGCCAGCAGTTACATTGGGGGGAACACTGAAGCTTTCTTT
>-|TRBV6-5|TRBJ1-1|-
CASSYSRPGTTNTEAFF
TGTGCCAGCAGTTACTCAAGGCCAGGGACTACGAACACTGAAGCTTTCTTT
>few|TRBV20-1|TRBJ1-5|TRBD1
CSASHSGTGDQPQHF
TGCAGTGCTAGCCATTCCGGGACAGGGGATCAGCCCCAGCATTTT
>few|TRBV7-2|TRBJ2-7|TRBD2
CASSEGLAELYEQYF
TGTGCCAGCAGCGAGGGACTAGCGGAACTCTACGAGCAGTACTTC
>many|TRBV6-1|TRBJ2-7|TRBD1
CASSDGQGSSYEQYF
TGTGCCAGCAGCGACGGACAGGGGAGCTCCTACGAGCAGTACTTC
>-|TRBV12-3/TRBV12-4|TRBJ2-5|-
CASSLGRQAGSETQYF
TGTGCCAGCAGTTTGGGAAGGCAGGCGGGGAGTGAGACCCAGTACTTC
>-|TRBV29-1|TRBJ2-2|TRBD1
CSVGQGTGGELFF
TGCAGCGTTGGACAGGGAACGGGCGGGGAGCTGTTTTTT
>-|TRBV7-9|TRBJ2-1|-
CASNSRSLSHEQFF
TGTGCCAGCAACTCACGAAGCTTATCACATGAGCAGTTCTTC
>-|TRBV7-2|TRBJ2-5|-
CASSWGPQGVQETQYF
TGTGCCAGCAGCTGGGGGCCCCAGGGCGTCCAAGAGACCCAGTACTTC
>-|TRBV10-2|TRBJ2-1|-
CASTDFQDNEQFF
TGCGCCAGCACGGACTTTCAAGACAATGAGCAGTTCTTC
>-|TRBV13|TRBJ2-1|TRBD2
CASSFRSGGSLYNEQFF
TGTGCCAGCAGCTTCCGTAGCGGGGGGAGCCTCTACAATGAGCAGTTCTTC
>few|TRBV18|TRBJ1-1|TRBD1
CASSPSTGMNTEAFF
TGTGCCAGCTCACCCTCGACAGGGATGAACACTGAAGCTTTCTTT
>-|TRBV5-1|TRBJ2-4|-
CASSLGGERAKNIQYF
TGCGCCAGCAGCTTGGGAGGGGAACGAGCCAAAAACATTCAGTACTTC
>-|TRBV11-2|TRBJ1-4|-
CASSGSRVEKLFF
TGTGCCAGCAGCGGGAGTAGAGTTGAAAAACTGTTTTTT
>-|TRBV29-1|TRBJ2-5|-
CSTPYSGAQYF
TGCAGCACCCCTTATTCGGGGGCCCAGTACTTC
>-|TRBV12-3/TRBV12-4|TRBJ2-2|-
CASGDLFGELFF
TGTGCCAGCGGCGACTTGTTCGGGGAGCTGTTTTTT
>few|TRBV4-3|TRBJ2-3|TRBD2
CASSQAVAGFSDTQYF
TGCGCCAGCAGCCAGGCTGTAGCGGGATTTTCAGATACGCAGTATTTT
>-|TRBV5-1|TRBJ1-2|TRBD1
CASNSGQKTYGYTF
TGCGCCAGCAACTCGGGACAGAAAACCTATGGCTACACCTTC
>few|TRBV12-3/TRBV12-4|TRBJ1-2|TRBD1
CASSDRTGGMNGYTF
TGTGCCAGCAGTGACCGGACAGGGGGGATGAATGGCTACACCTTC
>few|TRBV5-5|TRBJ2-7|-
CASSLGGESYEQYF
TGTGCCAGCAGCTTGGGGGGCGAATCCTACGAGCAGTACTTC
>-|TRBV6-2/TRBV6-3|TRBJ2-2|TRBD2
CASSWGGLVGSGELFF
TGTGCCAGCAGCTGGGGGGGACTAGTTGGTTCCGGGGAGCTGTTTTTT
>many|TRBV7-2|TRBJ2-5|TRBD2
CASSPRLAGARETQYF
TGTGCCAGCAGCCCAAGACTAGCGGGGGCCAGAGAGACCCAGTACTTC
>-|TRBV21-1|TRBJ2-7|-
CASSKRTGGYEQYF
TGTGCCAGCAGCAAACGGACAGGGGGGTACGAGCAGTACTTC
>-|TRBV10-3|TRBJ2-3|-
CAISPRSLGITDTQYF
TGTGCCATCAGTCCAAGGTCCCTTGGGATCACAGATACGCAGTATTTT
>many|TRBV5-1|TRBJ1-4|-
CASTLGGVNEKLFF
TGCGCCAGCACACTGGGGGGCGTTAATGAAAAACTGTTTTTT
>once|TRBV7-2|TRBJ2-5|-
CASSFAGVGAETQYF
TGTGCCAGCAGCTTCGCAGGGGTGGGTGCAGAGACCCAGTACTTC
>few|TRBV4-3|TRBJ1-2|-
CASSQPGKPYGYTF
TGCGCCAGCAGCCAACCGGGCAAGCCCTATGGCTACACCTTC
>few|TRBV4-2|TRBJ2-7|TRBD1
CASSPTPGGRDEQYF
TGTGCCAGCAGCCCTACCCCAGGGGGCAGGGACGAGCAGTACTTC
>few|TRBV29-1|TRBJ2-1|-
CSDGRQLPNEQFF
TGCAGCGATGGGAGACAGCTACCCAATGAGCAGTTCTTC
>-|TRBV7-3|TRBJ2-3|-
CASSLSVGRTDTQYF
TGTGCCAGCAGCTTAAGTGTAGGGAGGACAGATACGCAGTATTTT
>few|TRBV7-2|TRBJ2-2|TRBD2
CASRLAANTGELFF
TGTGCCAGCCGACTAGCGGCGAACACCGGGGAGCTGTTTTTT
>many|TRBV12-3/TRBV12-4|TRBJ2-7|TRBD2
CASSGGSYEQYF
TGTGCCAGCAGCGGCGGGAGCTACGAGCAGTACTTC
>few|TRBV11-2|TRBJ2-7|TRBD1
CASRSAGGSSYEQYF
TGTGCCAGCAGGTCGGCAGGGGGTAGTAGCTACGAGCAGTACTTC